This T cell receptor beta chain is from a study of blood T cell repertoires in COVID-19. Per the authors' pipeline: From reference gene primer amplification, estimates of nucleated cell counts were derived. Sequenced by immunoSEQ multiplex PCR; TCRdb stores in-frame clones only, minus some. V and J calls and clone size follow that table, whereas D and trimming were derived from the DNA. The profile covers tens of thousands of clones, with roughly 90% appearing a single time and approximately 4% taken by the ten largest. The CDR3 runs to 13 residues. Germline-derived CDR1 and CDR2 are SGHRS and YFSETQ. V lost 0 bases, J lost 4 bases, and 6 bases lay in between.

The chain couples TRBV5-1 to TRBJ2-3; the D gene is possibly TRBD1 (6 bases). The receptor was derived from a human donor in a cohort sampled during active COVID-19. The sample comprised peripheral blood. CDR3 bases: TGCGCCAGCAGCTTGGACAGGGCAGATACGCAGTATTTT. This codes for CASSLDRADTQYF. Drawing the rest from reference TRBV5-1 and TRBJ2-3, the complete variable domain is KAGVTQTPRYLIKTRGQQVTLSCSPISGHRSVSWYQQTPGQGLQFLFEYFSETQRNKGNFPGRFSGRQFSNSRSEMNVSTLELGDSALYLCASSLDRADTQYFGPGTRLTVL.